This TCR beta chain was recorded in a study of beta chain features in type 1 diabetes. Expressed TCRB transcripts were sequenced, since all the RNA that had been isolated was reverse transcribed. Naive, central memory and regulatory T cell samples averaged roughly 3.4 million immunoSEQ reads each. Clones were read by immunoSEQ multiplex PCR, and TCRdb kept only the in-frame ones, dropping some. In the table there are around 180,000 clones, approximately 13% of which are singletons. Study results and caveats: Type 1 diabetes patients had fewer VDJ junction insertions and more deletions. A closer apparent resemblance between naive, central memory and Treg TCRB repertoires was seen in patients than in healthy donors.

V lost 5 bases and J lost 0, with 8 bases in between. The CDR3 is 12 residues long. Germline lookup yields CDR1 SQVTM and CDR2 ANQGSEA. The authors sorted CD4+ naive, central memory, regulatory and stem cell-like memory cells via CD45RO/CCR7/CD25/CD127/CD95/CD27. Turning to this clone: What it binds is not known.

The sequenced sample consisted of central memory CD4+ T cells from blood. This chain uses TRBV29-1 with TRBJ2-7; no definite D call. The sequence derives from a woman between 18 and 29 years old in good health. The CDR3 protein is CSVSLSSYEQYF. CDR3 DNA sequence: TGCAGCGTTTCCCTTTCCTCCTACGAGCAGTACTTC.